These 17 T cell receptor beta chains were all obtained from the same sample, sequenced in a study of radiotherapy plus CTLA-4 blockade in lung cancer. The assay was immunoSEQ multiplex PCR, and TCRdb's table has in-frame clones only and misses some. The table has more than 95,000 clones, 75% to 80% seen once. The material was peripheral blood, obtained from a patient treated with radiotherapy plus ipilimumab. These receptors were taken from a human donor with non-small cell lung cancer who had a partial response to radiotherapy plus ipilimumab.

The chain combines TRBV19 with TRBJ1-4; perhaps TRBD1 as D (5 bases). The ends were cut back, 3 bases at V and 12 bases at J, with 17 bases in the middle. From germline, CDR1 is LNHDA and CDR2 SQIVND (reference sequence). The CDR3 runs 14 residues. In DNA, the CDR3 is TGTGCCAGTAGTATCGGCAGGGCCGGTGGACAACTGTTTTTT. Its translation is CASSIGRAGGQLFF.

This chain links TRBV30 with TRBJ1-2; no clear D. Trimming left V 0 bases short and J 4 bases short, with 15 bases between. CDR3 length equals 15 residues. Germline assignment: CDR1 GTSNPN and CDR2 SVGIG (reference sequence). This CDR3 reads CAWSVGRGIVYGYTF. The DNA of the CDR3 is TGTGCCTGGAGTGTAGGACGAGGGATCGTCTATGGCTACACCTTC.

This clone has more than one count but fewer than ten. V usage is TRBV4-1 and J usage is TRBJ1-5; TRBD1 matches at 8 bases. With V trimmed by 3 bases and J by 4 bases, 5 bases remained unmatched. The CDR3 has 15 residues. CDR1 and CDR2 (germline): MGHRA, YSYEKL. The CDR3 loop is CASSHLQGENQPQHF. Here the CDR3 DNA reads TGCGCCAGCAGCCACCTACAGGGGGAGAATCAGCCCCAGCATTTT.

This clone was seen a few times. The chain joins TRBV21-1 to TRBJ1-1; the table calls TRBD1, which could not be checked here. TRBV21-1 is marked as a pseudogene. The CDR3 runs 14 residues. The CDR3 DNA reads as TGTGCCAGCAGCGTCAACAGGGCGAACACTGAAGCTTTCTTT. Translated, it gives CASSVNRANTEAFF.

In its sample, this clone was seen once. The gene calls are TRBV5-6 and TRBJ2-7; D gene uncertain. The CDR3 runs 13 residues. The germline V and J ends were trimmed by 2 bases and 1 base, with 7 bases remaining between them. CDR1 and CDR2 from the germline V gene are SGHDT and YYEEEE. CDR3 nucleotide sequence: TGTGCCAGCAGCTTCCAGGCATCCTACGAGCAGTACTTC. This sequence encodes CASSFQASYEQYF.

The chain couples TRBV7-2 to TRBJ2-3, with D possibly matching TRBD1 (6 bases). The CDR3 runs 15 residues. V lost 4 bases and J lost 2, with 13 bases in between. Germline CDR1 is SGHTA and CDR2 is FQGNSA. The CDR3 reads CASSSQGQPTDTQYF. For the CDR3, the DNA is TGTGCCAGCAGCTCTCAAGGACAGCCCACAGATACGCAGTATTTT.

DNA for the CDR3: TGTGCCAGCAGCTCACAGGGGCGCACTGAAGCTTTCTTT. Translation: CASSSQGRTEAFF. The genes are TRBV7-2 and TRBJ1-1, with 7 bases matching TRBD1. The junction had 3 bases not matched to a gene; V was cut back by 4 bases and J by 4 bases. CDR1 SGHTA and CDR2 FQGNSA come from the germline V gene. This CDR3 comprises 13 residues.

The rearrangement joins TRBV9 to TRBJ2-7, with D maybe TRBD1 (5 bases). This CDR3 spans 15 amino acids. V was cut by 2 bases and J by 0 bases, with 12 bases left in between. Per germline, CDR1 SGDLS and CDR2 YYNGEE. The CDR3 sequence: CASSVSTDASYEQYF. In nucleotides, the CDR3 is TGTGCCAGCAGCGTGTCGACAGACGCCTCCTACGAGCAGTACTTC.

The V gene is TRBV28, the J gene TRBJ1-5, with TRBD1 identical over 8 bases. This CDR3 has 14 residues. The J segment lost 7 bases and the V segment lost 8 bases, leaving 10 bases of the junction unmatched. CDR1 and CDR2 from the germline V gene are MDHEN and SYDVKM. The CDR3 here is CASHRGQGGQPQHF. The CDR3 DNA reads TGTGCCAGCCATCGAGGACAGGGCGGGCAGCCCCAGCATTTT.

The CDR3 region is CASSMWGAGANVLTF. CDR3 DNA sequence: TGTGCCAGTAGTATGTGGGGGGCTGGGGCCAACGTCCTGACTTTC. The rearrangement uses TRBV19 and TRBJ2-6; D is possibly TRBD2 (6 bases). Germline values: CDR1 LNHDA, CDR2 SQIVND (reference sequence). V was shortened by 3 bases and J by 2 bases, with 8 bases between the two germline ends. This CDR3 is 15 amino acids long.

The chain joins TRBV9 to TRBJ1-1; the D is unclear. Trimming took off 0 bases at V and 11 bases at J, with 14 bases between the two ends. Germline-derived CDR1 and CDR2 are SGDLS and YYNGEE. The CDR3 has 13 residues. The CDR3 DNA reads TGTGCCAGCAGCGTAGATGTCGGGGATTCGGCTTTCTTT. Translating gives CASSVDVGDSAFF.

The J gene is TRBJ2-2, the V gene TRBV11-2; 9 bases match TRBD1. V shed 0 bases and J 5 bases; nucleotides not matched to a gene: 7. CDR1 is SGHAT and CDR2 is FQNNGV in the germline V gene. The CDR3 consists of 17 residues. The CDR3 bases are TGTGCCAGCAGCTTAGAATTGACAGGGGGAAGGACCGGGGAGCTGTTTTTT. Translated, it gives CASSLELTGGRTGELFF.

The V gene is TRBV6-4, the J gene TRBJ1-6; D uncertain. Germline V lookup: CDR1 MRHNA, CDR2 SNTAGT. V was pared by 0 bases and J by 7 bases, with 7 bases between. The CDR3 has 14 amino acids. CDR3 DNA sequence: TGTGCCAGCAGTGACTCAACGGAGAATTCACCCCTCCACTTT. Its protein product is CASSDSTENSPLHF.

The chain is built from TRBV5-6 and TRBJ2-7, with D perhaps TRBD1 (5 bases). The CDR3 contains 12 residues. The germline V gene has CDR1 SGHDT and CDR2 YYEEEE. Trimming shortened V by 4 bases and J by 4 bases, and 9 bases separated the two germline ends. Written as DNA, the CDR3 is TGTGCCAGCAGCCAGACAGATTACGAGCAGTACTTC. Translated, it gives CASSQTDYEQYF.

The chain has TRBV30 and TRBJ1-2; D is uncertain. In germline, CDR1 is GTSNPN, CDR2 SVGIG (reference sequence). V lost 1 base to trimming and J lost 7 bases, with 13 bases between them. The length of the CDR3 is 13 residues. CDR3 residues: CAWSGVPGSGYTF. The DNA of the CDR3 is TGTGCCTGGAGTGGGGTTCCAGGTAGTGGCTACACCTTC.

The J gene is TRBJ2-7, the V gene TRBV29-1; 9 bases match TRBD1. Germline V CDR1 and CDR2: SQVTM, ANQGSEA. This CDR3 contains 14 residues. J was trimmed by 3 bases and V by 7 bases; bases with no gene match: 10. As DNA, the CDR3 is TGCAGCGCCATAGGACAGGGGACAAACTACGAGCAGTACGTC. It specifies CSAIGQGTNYEQYV.

This clone was picked up many times. The rearrangement uses TRBV10-3 and TRBJ1-2, with D possibly being TRBD1 (6 bases). This CDR3 region has 15 residues. CDR1 ENHRY and CDR2 SYGVKD come from the germline V gene. Deletions cut 3 bases from V and 8 bases from J, with 19 bases between. The CDR3 spells CAISDKNTGPRGYTF. CDR3 in DNA: TGTGCCATCAGTGACAAAAATACAGGGCCAAGGGGCTACACCTTC.